The source of this T cell receptor beta chain is a study of T cell changes during pregnancy in multiple sclerosis (dated by TCRdb to the late 2010s). For the wider study: The study looked at changes in the T cell repertoire across pregnancy in women with multiple sclerosis.

Turning to this clone: It lacks a known antigen. No base quality information exists; no much larger clone differs at one position.

The library was prepared using the immunoSEQ multiplex PCR assay. The clones in this table, taken by TCRdb from immuneACCESS, are in-frame only. Not every clone is retained; where verified, under half of the shortfall comes from an unresolved V gene, and the cause of the rest is unknown. The sample table records approximately 50,000 clones; 80% to 95% of these occur just once. The leading ten clones occupy under 0.85% of the sample. V is pruned by 4 bases and J by 7 bases, leaving 6 bases of the junction without a gene match. The CDR1 and CDR2 encoded by the germline V gene are SNHLY and FYNNEI. The cysteine opens and the phenylalanine closes a CDR3 of 15 amino acids. Kept here is only the CDR3 DNA, which spans 45 bases and is read in frame from base 1.

The chain is encoded by TRBV2 joined to TRBJ2-7, with 14 bases matching TRBD2. Sequences were derived from CD4+ T cells from peripheral blood mononuclear cells, sampled in the third trimester of pregnancy. This TCR was recovered from a female donor with multiple sclerosis, enrolled in a pregnancy study. The DNA sequence reads TGTGCCAGCAGTGTGGGACTAGCGGGAGATGAAGAGCAGTACTTC. Its translation reads: CASSVGLAGDEEQYF.